The 7 T cell receptor beta chains listed next were all sequenced from one sample in a study of OX40 agonist ivuxolimab in advanced cancers. TCRdb keeps only in-frame clones here, not all; method: immunoSEQ multiplex PCR. The sample lists 50,000 or so clones; approximately 90% were seen once. This specimen was CD4+ or CD8+ T cells sorted from blood, taken in a trial of the OX40 agonist ivuxolimab. These receptors were collected from an adult with an advanced solid tumor such as melanoma, head and neck, liver or kidney cancer.

As regards this clone: Other DNA variants within this sample encode the same CDR3. The chain couples TRBV5-1 to TRBJ2-7; D may be TRBD2 (6 bases). The V gene's germline CDR1 is SGHRS and CDR2 YFSETQ. The CDR3 is 15 residues long. The V and J ends lost 2 bases and 5 bases respectively, with 17 bases between them. CDR3 sequence (DNA): TGCGCCAGCAGCTTTGGGCCTGTGGGGGGTGACGAGCAGTACTTC. Translated, it gives CASSFGPVGGDEQYF.

J is TRBJ2-1 and V is TRBV27; D unclear. Germline V gene sequence: CDR1 MNHEY, CDR2 SMNVEV (reference sequence). This CDR3 has 15 amino acids. The germline V and J ends were trimmed by 4 bases and 0 bases, with 10 bases remaining between them. CDR3 coding DNA: TGTGCCAGCAGTTCCGTTATTAGCTCCTACAATGAGCAGTTCTTC. It encodes CASSSVISSYNEQFF.

CDR3 in amino acids: CASSILSLGTSGRANEQFF. The CDR3, as DNA: TGTGCCAGCTCAATCCTGTCTCTAGGGACTAGCGGGAGGGCCAATGAGCAGTTCTTC. The rearrangement uses TRBV18 and TRBJ2-1; 16 bases are a match to TRBD2. The V segment lost 5 bases and the J segment 6 bases; nucleotides outside the gene matches: 13. The CDR3 runs to 19 residues. Germline-derived CDR1 and CDR2 are KGHSH and LQKENI.

CDR3 nucleotide sequence: TGTGCCAGCAGTGCAGGCTACGTCGGCTACGAGCAGTACTTC. It translates to CASSAGYVGYEQYF. This rearrangement joins TRBV28 to TRBJ2-7, with no clear D. The length of the CDR3 is 14 residues. V was clipped by 5 bases and J by 3 bases, with 14 bases between them. Germline values: CDR1 MDHEN, CDR2 SYDVKM.

The chain carries TRBV4-1 and TRBJ1-2; D remains ambiguous. CDR1 is MGHRA, CDR2 YSYEKL, per germline. This CDR3 has 12 amino acids. The germline V and J ends were trimmed by 1 base and 2 bases, with 2 bases remaining between them. The CDR3 DNA reads as TGCGCCAGCAGCCAAGGGAACTATGGCTACACCTTC. Amino acid sequence: CASSQGNYGYTF.

V is TRBV5-1 and J is TRBJ1-6; TRBD1 is a possible D gene (6 bases). V was shortened by 1 base and J by 7 bases, with 18 bases between the two germline ends. Germline-derived CDR1 and CDR2 are SGHRS and YFSETQ. CDR3 length: 17 amino acids. The CDR3 here is CASSLSGVTGRNSPLHF. CDR3 DNA: TGCGCCAGCAGCTTGTCGGGGGTGACAGGTCGAAATTCACCCCTCCACTTT.

J is TRBJ1-6 and V is TRBV28; no firm D call. This CDR3 contains 11 residues. V was cut by 6 bases and J by 14 bases, with 11 bases left in between. Germline V CDR1 and CDR2: MDHEN, SYDVKM. CDR3 amino acids: CASSSRESLHF. The CDR3 bases are TGTGCCAGCAGCTCCCGGGAATCCCTCCACTTT.